These T cell receptor beta chains were read from a single sample in a study of blood T cell repertoires in COVID-19. Profiling relied on immunoSEQ multiplex PCR, and the TCRdb table lists in-frame clones only, not all of them. The profile shows more than 350,000 clones, over 75% of them singletons. The sequencing input was PBMCs or T cells enriched from blood (not recorded which). All receptors come from a woman under 30 who had been exposed to COVID-19. Both conserved end residues are part of each CDR3. Fields, in order: V gene, D gene, J gene, clone size, CDR3 DNA, CDR3 protein. The D gene is left open where the match is weak. Not every row has a clone size; where given, it reads once, few, many or a size class.

>TRBV3-1/TRBV3-2|TRBD2|TRBJ2-1|NA
TGTGCCAGCAACGAGCGGGAGGGGGGTGAGCAGTTCTTC
CASNEREGGEQFF
>TRBV27|TRBD1|TRBJ1-2|NA
TGTGCCAGCAGTGAAGGACAGGGGATGATCTATGGCTACACCTTC
CASSEGQGMIYGYTF
>TRBV28|NA|TRBJ2-3|NA
TGTGCCAGCTACAGCACAACAGATACGCAGTATTTT
CASYSTTDTQYF
>TRBV28|TRBD2|TRBJ2-7|NA
TGTGCCAGCAGTTTCCCGGGACTAGAGCTCTACGAGCAGTACTTC
CASSFPGLELYEQYF
>TRBV9|TRBD1|TRBJ1-2|NA
TGTGCCAGCAGCGAGGGACAGGGGGGGTATGGCTACACCTTC
CASSEGQGGYGYTF
>TRBV7-9|TRBD1|TRBJ1-2|NA
TGTGCCAGCAGCTTAGCGTTAGCAGGGGGTTCGGGCTACACCTTC
CASSLALAGGSGYTF
>TRBV25-1|NA|TRBJ1-1|NA
TGTGCCAGCAGTGAATATATGGGAGGGGGCACTGAAGCTTTCTTT
CASSEYMGGGTEAFF
>TRBV29-1|NA|TRBJ2-3|NA
TGCAGCGTTGATCCGGGCACAGATACGCAGTATTTT
CSVDPGTDTQYF
>TRBV15|TRBD1|TRBJ2-7|NA
TGTGCCACCAGCAGACTACGTGCCGGGACAGGGGGGTCCGAGCAGTACTTC
CATSRLRAGTGGSEQYF
>TRBV29-1|NA|TRBJ2-7|NA
TGCAGCGTTCGGGACAATAATAACTACGAGCAGTACTTC
CSVRDNNNYEQYF
>TRBV19|TRBD1|TRBJ1-6|NA
TGTGCCAGTAGTTCCGGGACAGACAATTCACCCCTCCACTTT
CASSSGTDNSPLHF
>TRBV28|NA|TRBJ2-7|NA
TGTGCCAGCAGTTTAGAAGTGGTAGATTACGAGCAGTACTTC
CASSLEVVDYEQYF
>TRBV6-4|TRBD1|TRBJ2-3|NA
TGTGCCAGCAGCCCAGACAGGGGGAGGGATACGCAGTATTTT
CASSPDRGRDTQYF
>TRBV27|NA|TRBJ2-2|once
TGTGCCAGCAGTAATAACGCCGTGCGGGGACCCACCTCCGGGGAGCTGTTTTTT
CASSNNAVRGPTSGELFF
>TRBV27|TRBD1|TRBJ2-7|NA
TGTGCCAGCAGCCGCATCCGGGACAGTCAGTACGAGCAGTACTTC
CASSRIRDSQYEQYF
>TRBV7-8|TRBD1|TRBJ1-2|NA
TGTGCCAGCAGCTTAGTGGGGCCTATTTGGGACAGCGAGCGAGAGAGGGACTATGGCTACACCTTC
CASSLVGPIWDSERERDYGYTF
>TRBV7-9|TRBD2|TRBJ2-3|once
TGTGCCAGCAGCTTAATCCTAGCGGGGATACCAGATACGCAGTATTTT
CASSLILAGIPDTQYF
>TRBV2|NA|TRBJ2-7|once
TGTGCCAGCAGTGAAGAGGCCAGGACCTACGAGCAGTACTTC
CASSEEARTYEQYF
>TRBV15|TRBD2|TRBJ2-7|NA
TGTGCCACCAGCAGAGGGACTAGCCTCTACGAGCAGTACTTC
CATSRGTSLYEQYF
>TRBV24-1|TRBD1|TRBJ2-1|NA
TGTGCCACCAGTGATCCCGGACAGGGTGGGAATGAGCAGTTCTTC
CATSDPGQGGNEQFF
>TRBV12-5|NA|TRBJ1-1|few
TGTGCTAGCAGGGATACTGAAGCTTTCTTT
CASRDTEAFF
>TRBV27|NA|TRBJ1-1|NA
TGTGCCAGCAGTTTAAGTAACGGGGACACTGAAGCTTTCTTT
CASSLSNGDTEAFF
>TRBV18|TRBD2|TRBJ2-3|NA
TGTGCCAGCTCACCGCTAGCGGGGGGTAACACAGATACGCAGTATTTT
CASSPLAGGNTDTQYF
>TRBV19|TRBD2|TRBJ2-7|NA
TGTGCCAGTAGTACGGCACCACTAGCGGAGCAGTACTTC
CASSTAPLAEQYF
>TRBV7-6|NA|TRBJ2-5|NA
TGTGCCAGCAGCCCAGGGCAGTGGGAGACCCAGTACTTC
CASSPGQWETQYF
>TRBV6-5|NA|TRBJ1-2|NA
TGTGCCAGCAGTTACTCAGGCAGGTCAAACTATGGCTACACCTTC
CASSYSGRSNYGYTF
>TRBV19|NA|TRBJ2-7|NA
TGTGCCAGTAGTCGCGGCGGAGAGTACGAGCAGTACTTC
CASSRGGEYEQYF